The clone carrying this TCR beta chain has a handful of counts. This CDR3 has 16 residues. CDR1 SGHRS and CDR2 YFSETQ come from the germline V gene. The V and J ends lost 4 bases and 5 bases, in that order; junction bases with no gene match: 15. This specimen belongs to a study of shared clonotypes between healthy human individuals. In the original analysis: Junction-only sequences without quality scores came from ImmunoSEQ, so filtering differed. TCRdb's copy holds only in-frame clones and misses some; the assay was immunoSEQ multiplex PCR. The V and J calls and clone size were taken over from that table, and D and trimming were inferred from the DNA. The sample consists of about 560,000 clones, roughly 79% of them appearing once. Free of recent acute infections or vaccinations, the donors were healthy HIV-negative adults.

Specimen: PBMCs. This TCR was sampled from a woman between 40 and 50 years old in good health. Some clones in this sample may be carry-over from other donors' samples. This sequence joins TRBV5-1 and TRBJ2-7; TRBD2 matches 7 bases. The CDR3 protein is CASSPTTSASSDEQYF. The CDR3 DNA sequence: TGCGCCAGCAGCCCAACCACTAGCGCCTCCTCTGACGAGCAGTACTTC.